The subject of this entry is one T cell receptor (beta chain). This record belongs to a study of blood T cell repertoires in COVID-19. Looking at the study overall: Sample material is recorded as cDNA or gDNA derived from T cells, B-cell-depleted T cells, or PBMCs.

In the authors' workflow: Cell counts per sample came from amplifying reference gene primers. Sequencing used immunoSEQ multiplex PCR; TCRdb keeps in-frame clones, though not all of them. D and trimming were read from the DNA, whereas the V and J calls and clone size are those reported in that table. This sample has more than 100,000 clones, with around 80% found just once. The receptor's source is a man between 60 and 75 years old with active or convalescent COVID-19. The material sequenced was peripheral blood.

The CDR3, as DNA: TGTGCCAGCTCACCACCAGCGGCGGGTGGAACCCAGTACTTC. It specifies CASSPPAAGGTQYF. The chain recombines TRBV18 with TRBJ2-5; a possible D gene is TRBD2 (5 bases). Germline-derived CDR1 and CDR2 are KGHSH and LQKENI. The CDR3 consists of 14 residues. V dropped 0 bases and J dropped 8 bases, with 13 bases sitting between them. Supplemented by reference TRBV18 and TRBJ2-5, the full variable domain reads NAGVMQNPRHLVRRRGQEARLRCSPMKGHSHVYWYRQLPEEGLKFMVYLQKENIIDESGMPKERFSAEFPKEGPSILRIQQVVRGDSAAYFCASSPPAAGGTQYFGPGTRLLVL.